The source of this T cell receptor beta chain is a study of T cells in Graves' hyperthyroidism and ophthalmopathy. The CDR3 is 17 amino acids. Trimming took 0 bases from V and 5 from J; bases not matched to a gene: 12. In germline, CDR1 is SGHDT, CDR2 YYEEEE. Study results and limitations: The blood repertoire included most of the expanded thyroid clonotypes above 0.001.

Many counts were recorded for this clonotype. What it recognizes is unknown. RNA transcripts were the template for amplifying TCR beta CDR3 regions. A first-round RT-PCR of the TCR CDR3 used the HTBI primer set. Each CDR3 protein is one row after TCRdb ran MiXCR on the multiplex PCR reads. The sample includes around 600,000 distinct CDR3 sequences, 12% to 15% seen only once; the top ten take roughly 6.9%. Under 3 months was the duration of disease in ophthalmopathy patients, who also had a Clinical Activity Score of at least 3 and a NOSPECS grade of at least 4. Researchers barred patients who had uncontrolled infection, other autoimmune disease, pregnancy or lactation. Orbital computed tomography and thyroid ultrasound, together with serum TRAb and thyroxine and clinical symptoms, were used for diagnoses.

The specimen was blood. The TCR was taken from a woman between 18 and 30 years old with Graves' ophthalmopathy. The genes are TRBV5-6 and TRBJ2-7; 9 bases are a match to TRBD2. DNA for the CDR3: TGTGCCAGCAGCTTGGCTCTTATTAGCGGGAGCAGCGACGAGCAGTACTTC. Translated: CASSLALISGSSDEQYF.